The 4 T cell receptor beta chains listed next were all sequenced from one sample in a study of blood T cells in healthy people across ages. The second PCR ran roughly 7 to 12 cycles with a sample-barcoded 5' primer and J-beta primers. A single record per CDR3 protein comes from TCRdb applying MiXCR to the 5' RACE reads. This sample carries fewer than 2,000,000 distinct CDR3 sequences, almost 35% of them seen once, and the ten largest clones take about 11%. Specimen: blood. The receptors derive from a woman aged 25-40 years in good health.

The sample holds a few counts of this clonotype. The genes are TRBV9 and TRBJ2-3, with D perhaps TRBD2 (6 bases). CDR3 length: 16 residues. Trimming left V 4 bases short and J 0 bases short, with 15 bases between. Per germline, CDR1 SGDLS and CDR2 YYNGEE. The DNA for the CDR3 is TGTGCCAGCAGCCCTCGGGCGGGGACCAGCACAGATACGCAGTATTTT. It encodes CASSPRAGTSTDTQYF.

Note on this clonotype: Relative to the germline gene, one junction end is altered; a read error may explain this. This chain connects TRBV9 to TRBJ2-1; no clear D. Looked up from germline, CDR1 is SGDLS and CDR2 is YYNGEE. This CDR3 is built from 14 residues. The CDR3 loop reads CASSAGRSCNEQFF. Written as DNA, the CDR3 is TGTGCCAGCAGCGCGGGTAGGTCCTGCAATGAGCAGTTCTTC.

This clonotype was found a few times. The chain uses TRBV11-2 and TRBJ1-1, with 8 positions matching TRBD1. The CDR3 has 15 residues. V shed 4 bases and J 1 base; nucleotides not matched to a gene: 5. Germline lookup yields CDR1 SGHAT and CDR2 FQNNGV. The DNA for the CDR3 is TGTGCCAGCAGCTCTAGGACAGGGTCGAACACTGAAGCTTTCTTT. Protein: CASSSRTGSNTEAFF.

Only a few counts were recorded for this clonotype. The chain recombines TRBV20-1 with TRBJ2-2; maybe TRBD2 (5 bases). CDR3 length: 17 residues. Trimming took off 0 bases at V and 0 bases at J, with 14 bases between the two ends. The germline gives CDR1 DFQATT, CDR2 SNEGSKA (reference sequence). The DNA for the CDR3 is TGCAGTGCTAGAGATCCCGCCGGGCGGGCGAACACCGGGGAGCTGTTTTTT. Protein sequence: CSARDPAGRANTGELFF.